These 13 T cell receptor beta chains were sequenced from one sample in a study of cytomegalovirus exposure and HLA in healthy donors. Amplification used 60 Vbeta primers and 13 Jbeta primers. The method was immunoSEQ multiplex PCR; TCRdb's version includes in-frame clones alone and lacks a portion of them. The data show more than 110,000 clones, over 70% seen once. The sample was PBMCs. The receptors originated from a man between 18 and 35 years old in good health and CMV-seronegative.

In the case of this clone: This sample also contains other DNA sequences that code for the same CDR3. The rearrangement uses TRBV5-1 and TRBJ1-1; the D gene is possibly TRBD1 (5 bases). CDR3 length: 14 residues. Germline CDR1 reads SGHRS; CDR2 reads YFSETQ. V was trimmed by 0 bases and J by 5 bases, leaving 11 bases between them. CDR3 DNA sequence: TGCGCCAGCAGCTTGGGTGGGGGAGGAACTGAAGCTTTCTTT. It yields the protein CASSLGGGGTEAFF.

V is TRBV29-1 and J is TRBJ1-1; tentative D call: TRBD1 (5 bases). From germline, CDR1 is SQVTM and CDR2 ANQGSEA. The CDR3 has 10 residues. V was trimmed by 5 bases and J by 5 bases, leaving 6 bases between them. CDR3: CSVRTTEAFF. In nucleotides, the CDR3 is TGCAGCGTTCGGACAACTGAAGCTTTCTTT.

The rearrangement links TRBV6-5 to TRBJ1-5, with D unresolved. Trimming took 2 bases from V and 5 from J, leaving 13 bases between them. Germline V gives CDR1 MNHEY, CDR2 SVGAGI. The CDR3 has 15 residues. In DNA, the CDR3 is TGTGCCAGCAGTTACGGACTCTTCATAGATCAGCCCCAGCATTTT. Protein sequence: CASSYGLFIDQPQHF.

V gene TRBV4-3 combines with J gene TRBJ2-6; no reliable D call. The CDR3 is 19 amino acids. Trimming removed 3 bases at V and 0 bases at J, with 18 bases between. In germline, CDR1 is LGHNA, CDR2 YSLEER. CDR3 sequence (DNA): TGCGCCAGCAGCCAGTCTACCCTGCGAGCCACCTCTGGGGCCAACGTCCTGACTTTC. It specifies CASSQSTLRATSGANVLTF.

The sample holds a few counts of this clone. J is TRBJ1-4 and V is TRBV6-1; 9 bases match TRBD1. Germline V gene sequence: CDR1 MNHNS, CDR2 SASEGT. The length of the CDR3 is 17 residues. V shed 4 bases and J 5 bases; nucleotides not matched to a gene: 11. CDR3 amino acids: CASSGDREDWDNEKLFF. CDR3 nucleotides: TGTGCCAGCAGTGGGGACAGGGAAGATTGGGACAATGAAAAACTGTTTTTT.

The chain is built from TRBV6-1 and TRBJ1-6; no definite D call. This CDR3 is built from 15 residues. V gave up 7 bases and J gave up 3 bases, with 13 bases separating them. The V gene's germline CDR1 is MNHNS and CDR2 SASEGT. CDR3 amino acids: CASKAGTFYNSPLHF. In nucleotides, the CDR3 is TGTGCCAGCAAGGCAGGCACGTTCTATAATTCACCCCTCCACTTT.

The rearrangement links TRBV7-2 to TRBJ1-5; no firm D call. The V gene lost 4 bases and the J gene lost 1 base, with 8 bases spanning the gap. The CDR3 contains 14 residues. Germline V CDR1 and CDR2: SGHTA, FQGNSA. The CDR3 protein is CASSSHQSNQPQHF. The CDR3 nucleotides read TGTGCCAGCAGCTCCCATCAAAGCAATCAGCCCCAGCATTTT.

A few counts support this clone. This rearrangement joins TRBV6-6 to TRBJ2-1; 7 bases map to TRBD1. The CDR3 sequence is 13 residues long. The V and J ends lost 11 bases and 7 bases, in that order; junction bases with no gene match: 11. Germline V CDR1 and CDR2: MNHNY, SVGAGI (reference sequence). The CDR3: CAFARDSQNEQFF. Here the CDR3 DNA reads TGTGCCTTTGCCCGGGACAGCCAAAATGAGCAGTTCTTC.

This clone was observed a single time. V and J are TRBV4-3 and TRBJ1-1, with 9 nucleotides matching TRBD1. Germline lookup yields CDR1 LGHNA and CDR2 YSLEER. The CDR3 has 15 residues. V dropped 1 base and J dropped 4; count of bases not matched to a gene: 4. The CDR3 loop reads CASSQGDRAGTEAFF. In DNA, the CDR3 is TGCGCCAGCAGCCAAGGGGACAGGGCTGGCACTGAAGCTTTCTTT.

About this clone: The same CDR3 is also encoded by other DNA sequences in this sample. This rearrangement joins TRBV12-5 to TRBJ1-1, with a weak D call TRBD1 (5 bases). The V and J ends lost 7 bases and 8 bases respectively, with 23 bases between them. The CDR3 totals 15 residues. The germline CDR1 and CDR2 sequences are LGHNT and FRNRAP. Here the CDR3 DNA reads TGTGCTAGTGCCTCTACGCAGGGTTGGAGAACCGAAGCTTTCTTT. It yields the protein CASASTQGWRTEAFF.

This rearrangement joins TRBV5-6 to TRBJ1-5; TRBD1 might be the D (6 bases). The CDR3 extends over 14 amino acids. CDR1 is SGHDT and CDR2 is YYEEEE in the germline V gene. The ends were cut back, 4 bases at V and 9 bases at J, with 17 bases in the middle. The CDR3 reads CASSPGHGVGPQHF. The CDR3 DNA follows: TGTGCCAGCAGCCCGGGACACGGTGTGGGGCCCCAGCATTTT.

This rearrangement joins TRBV7-9 to TRBJ1-2; 9 positions match TRBD1. CDR1 is SEHNR and CDR2 is FQNEAQ in the germline V gene (reference sequence). V gave up 5 bases and J gave up 6 bases; unmatched junction bases: 4. The CDR3 covers 13 residues. DNA of the CDR3: TGTGCCAGCAGCCCTAGGACAGGGGATGGCTACACCTTC. Protein product: CASSPRTGDGYTF.

This chain links TRBV18 with TRBJ2-5, with TRBD2 as a possible D gene (6 bases). The CDR3 loop spans 15 amino acids. From germline, CDR1 is KGHSH and CDR2 LQKENI. V was trimmed by 3 bases and J by 5 bases, leaving 16 bases between them. The CDR3 DNA reads as TGTGCCAGCTCACCGAAGGGCCGGGCGGGGGAGACCCAGTACTTC. It encodes CASSPKGRAGETQYF. Using reference TRBV18 and TRBJ2-5 for the parts outside the CDR3, the full variable domain is NAGVMQNPRHLVRRRGQEARLRCSPMKGHSHVYWYRQLPEEGLKFMVYLQKENIIDESGMPKERFSAEFPKEGPSILRIQQVVRGDSAAYFCASSPKGRAGETQYFGPGTRLLVL.